A single sample gave rise to the 20 T cell receptor beta chains below, sequenced in a study of blood T cell repertoires in COVID-19. Only in-frame clones appear in the TCRdb table, and some are missing; sequencing was by immunoSEQ multiplex PCR. The top ten hold just under 3% of the sample, which has 340,000 or so clones, 80% to 90% seen once. The sample taken for sequencing was peripheral blood. The receptor source for this set is a young man with active or convalescent COVID-19.

Notes on this clone: Compared with germline, one end of the junction differs, possibly owing to a read error. This chain joins TRBV4-1 and TRBJ2-7; 11 bases are a match to TRBD2. This CDR3 is 16 amino acids long. The germline V gene has CDR1 MGHRA and CDR2 YSYEKL. CDR3 sequence reads: CACSQGTSGTSYEQYF. CDR3 sequence (DNA): TGCGCCTGCAGCCAAGGGACTAGCGGAACATCCTACGAGCAGTACTTC.

The chain carries TRBV7-6 and TRBJ2-7; 9 bases line up with TRBD1. The CDR3 loop spans 15 amino acids. Trimming at V came to 4 bases and at J to 7 bases, leaving 11 bases not matched to a gene. The V gene's germline CDR1 is SGHVS and CDR2 FNYEAQ. The CDR3, as DNA: TGTGCCAGCAGCTCCACCGGGACAGGGTCGTCGGAGCAGTACTTC. Protein product: CASSSTGTGSSEQYF.

The chain carries TRBV6-5 and TRBJ2-3, with 7 bases fitting TRBD2. Germline loops: CDR1 MNHEY, CDR2 SVGAGI. V gave up 6 bases and J gave up 5 bases; unmatched junction bases: 5. The CDR3 length is 13 residues. Written as DNA, the CDR3 is TGTGCCAGCAGGGGCGGGAGTAGAGATACGCAGTATTTT. Its translation is CASRGGSRDTQYF.

The chain recombines TRBV7-2 with TRBJ2-2, with D perhaps matching TRBD2 (6 bases). In germline, CDR1 is SGHTA, CDR2 FQGNSA. CDR3 length: 15 amino acids. V lost 4 bases and J 4 bases, leaving 13 bases between the germline ends. Written as DNA, the CDR3 is TGTGCCAGCAGCTGGGGACTGACGGGCACCGGGGAGCTGTTTTTT. It encodes CASSWGLTGTGELFF.

This rearrangement joins TRBV19 to TRBJ1-1; TRBD1 matches 8 bases. The CDR3 spans 13 residues. The germline V gene has CDR1 LNHDA and CDR2 SQIVND (reference sequence). V shed 6 bases and J 6 bases; nucleotides not matched to a gene: 6. The CDR3 region is CASSVDRAAEAFF. DNA of the CDR3: TGTGCCAGTAGCGTGGACAGGGCGGCTGAAGCTTTCTTT.

The J gene is TRBJ1-4, the V gene TRBV7-2; D call uncertain. V shed 5 bases and J shed 0 bases, with 10 bases lying between them. The CDR3 loop spans 15 amino acids. CDR1 SGHTA and CDR2 FQGNSA come from the germline V gene. CDR3 protein: CASSPMHTTNEKLFF. The CDR3 DNA follows: TGTGCCAGCAGCCCAATGCACACAACTAATGAAAAACTGTTTTTT.

The chain combines TRBV28 with TRBJ2-7; 8 bases align to TRBD2. In germline, CDR1 is MDHEN, CDR2 SYDVKM. The V gene end was trimmed by 6 bases and the J gene end by 3 bases; junction bases not matched to a gene: 10. The CDR3 extends over 15 amino acids. In nucleotides, the CDR3 is TGTGCCAGCAGCTCCCCGGGAGGGGACCTCTACGAGCAGTACTTC. Protein product: CASSSPGGDLYEQYF.

Only a few counts were recorded for this clone. V and J are TRBV19 and TRBJ1-3; D is possibly TRBD1 (6 bases). Germline V gene sequence: CDR1 LNHDA, CDR2 SQIVND (reference sequence). Trimming took off 3 bases at V and 6 bases at J, with 9 bases between the two ends. The length of the CDR3 is 13 residues. This CDR3 is CASSMGAENTIYF. The CDR3 bases are TGTGCCAGTAGTATGGGGGCTGAAAACACCATATATTTT.

The V gene is TRBV13, the J gene TRBJ2-3; TRBD2 aligns across 9 bases. Trimming at V came to 1 base and at J to 2 bases, leaving 4 bases not matched to a gene. This CDR3 contains 16 residues. CDR1 and CDR2 (germline): PRHDT, FYEKMQ (reference sequence). CDR3 nucleotides: TGTGCCAGCAGCTTAGTTTCTAGCGGGGCCACAGATACGCAGTATTTT. Its protein product is CASSLVSSGATDTQYF. The variable domain in full, with the rest retrieved from reference TRBV13 and TRBJ2-3, is AAGVIQSPRHLIKEKRETATLKCYPIPRHDTVYWYQQGPGQDPQFLISFYEKMQSDKGSIPDRFSAQQFSDYHSELNMSSLELGDSALYFCASSLVSSGATDTQYFGPGTRLTVL.

The chain joins TRBV5-8 to TRBJ1-4; D is unclear. CDR1 is SGHTS, CDR2 YDEGEE, per germline. The CDR3 runs 17 residues. With 2 bases removed from V and 8 bases from J, the gap between germline ends came to 22 bases. In nucleotides, the CDR3 is TGTGCCAGCAGCTTTTCAATCGCAGGAGGCATAGGGGAAAAACTGTTTTTT. Protein: CASSFSIAGGIGEKLFF.

This clone was detected once. The CDR3 protein is CASSPQVESPLHF. Written as DNA, the CDR3 is TGTGCCAGCAGCCCCCAGGTGGAATCACCCCTCCACTTT. The chain links TRBV7-2 to TRBJ1-6, with D hard to call. V was clipped by 5 bases and J by 10 bases, with 12 bases between them. Germline V gene data show CDR1 as SGHTA and CDR2 as FQGNSA. The CDR3 consists of 13 residues.

The J gene is TRBJ1-5, the V gene TRBV27, with D possibly TRBD1 on 5 matching bases. Trimming took off 1 base at V and 7 bases at J, with 17 bases between the two ends. The CDR3 is 16 residues long. CDR1 and CDR2 from the germline V gene are MNHEY and SMNVEV (reference sequence). In nucleotides, the CDR3 is TGTGCCAGCAGTTTATACTGGGGGGACCCGGGGCAGCCCCAGCATTTT. This sequence encodes CASSLYWGDPGQPQHF.

This chain joins TRBV5-1 and TRBJ2-7, with TRBD2 identical over 7 bases. Germline loops: CDR1 SGHRS, CDR2 YFSETQ. The V and J ends lost 5 bases and 3 bases, in that order; junction bases with no gene match: 8. CDR3 length: 14 residues. This chain's CDR3 is CASRVASGVYEQYF. CDR3 DNA: TGCGCCAGCAGGGTGGCTAGCGGCGTCTACGAGCAGTACTTC.

The chain combines TRBV3-1 (or the pseudogene TRBV3-2) with TRBJ1-6, with D possibly matching TRBD1 (5 bases). The CDR3 is 16 amino acids. V was trimmed by 1 base and J by 15 bases, leaving 22 bases between them. Germline CDR1 is LGHDT and CDR2 is YNNKEL (reference sequence). The CDR3 nucleotides are TGTGCCAGCAGCCAAGTGCTAGACGGAGGGGTTGCACTCCTCCACTTT. Translating it yields CASSQVLDGGVALLHF.

The genes are TRBV19 and TRBJ1-5, with D possibly matching TRBD1 (6 bases). Trimming removed 5 bases at V and 5 bases at J, with 13 bases between. There are 14 residues in the CDR3. Germline CDR1 and CDR2: LNHDA and SQIVND (reference sequence). CDR3 amino acids: CASSQQGYYQPQHF. In DNA form, the CDR3 reads TGTGCCAGTAGTCAACAGGGTTACTATCAGCCCCAGCATTTT. Full variable domain (outside the CDR3, taken from reference TRBV19 and TRBJ1-5): DGGITQSPKYLFRKEGQNVTLSCEQNLNHDAMYWYRQDPGQGLRLIYYSQIVNDFQKGDIAEGYSVSREKKESFPLTVTSAQKNPTAFYLCASSQQGYYQPQHFGDGTRLSIL.

The chain recombines TRBV7-8 with TRBJ2-7; 11 nucleotides agree with TRBD2. CDR3 length equals 15 residues. The germline gives CDR1 SGHVS, CDR2 FQNEAQ. V lost 2 bases and J lost 1; bases outside the gene matches: 1. The chain's CDR3 is CASSLRTSGSYEQYF. Here the CDR3 DNA reads TGTGCCAGCAGCTTAAGGACTAGCGGGTCCTACGAGCAGTACTTC. Full variable domain (remainder filled in from reference TRBV7-8 and TRBJ2-7): GAGVSQSPRYKVAKRGQDVALRCDPISGHVSLFWYQQALGQGPEFLTYFQNEAQLDKSGLPSDRFFAERPEGSVSTLKIQRTQQEDSAVYLCASSLRTSGSYEQYFGPGTRLTVT.

The chain joins TRBV6-2 or TRBV6-3 to TRBJ1-5; D perhaps matches TRBD1 (5 bases). In germline, CDR1 is MNHEY, CDR2 SVGEGT. The length of the CDR3 is 16 residues. Trimming shortened V by 2 bases and J by 2 bases, and 13 bases separated the two germline ends. In DNA form, the CDR3 reads TGTGCCAGCAGTTACGAGGACAATGTTGGCAATCAGCCCCAGCATTTT. Translating gives CASSYEDNVGNQPQHF.

The chain links TRBV11-3 to TRBJ2-7; D is uncertain. There are 14 residues in the CDR3. Germline-derived CDR1 and CDR2 are SGHNT and YENEEA. The V end lost 0 bases, the J end lost 2 bases, and 8 bases lay between the germline ends. The CDR3 is CASSLEPGAYEQYF. The CDR3 DNA is TGTGCCAGCAGCTTAGAGCCCGGTGCCTACGAGCAGTACTTC.

This clone turned up a few times. The V and J genes are TRBV19 and TRBJ1-4; 7 bases line up with TRBD1. The trim removed 8 bases at V and 5 bases at J, leaving 5 bases unmatched. Germline lookup yields CDR1 LNHDA and CDR2 SQIVND (reference sequence). There are 13 residues in the CDR3. The CDR3 loop is CASRAQGNEKLFF. The DNA of the CDR3 is TGTGCCAGTCGGGCACAGGGGAATGAAAAACTGTTTTTT.

The chain links TRBV29-1 to TRBJ2-7; the match to TRBD2 covers 11 bases. The trim removed 1 base at V and 1 base at J, leaving 9 bases unmatched. Germline CDR1 reads SQVTM; CDR2 reads ANQGSEA. This CDR3 is built from 17 residues. This CDR3 is CSVEVGLAGGPSYEQYF. Here the CDR3 DNA reads TGCAGCGTTGAAGTGGGGCTAGCGGGAGGCCCTTCCTACGAGCAGTACTTC.